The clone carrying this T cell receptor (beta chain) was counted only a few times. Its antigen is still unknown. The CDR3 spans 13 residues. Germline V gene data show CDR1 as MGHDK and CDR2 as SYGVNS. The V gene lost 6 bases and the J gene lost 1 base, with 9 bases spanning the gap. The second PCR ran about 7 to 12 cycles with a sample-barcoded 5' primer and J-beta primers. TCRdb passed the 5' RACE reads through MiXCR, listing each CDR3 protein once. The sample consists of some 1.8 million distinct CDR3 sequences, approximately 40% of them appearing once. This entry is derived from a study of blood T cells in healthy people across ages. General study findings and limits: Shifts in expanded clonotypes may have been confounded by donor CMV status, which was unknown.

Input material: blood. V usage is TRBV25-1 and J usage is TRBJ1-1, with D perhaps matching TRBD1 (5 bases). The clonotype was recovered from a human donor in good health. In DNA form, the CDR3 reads TGTGCCAGCAGGCCCGGACAGAACACTGAAGCTTTCTTT. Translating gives CASRPGQNTEAFF.